The 5 T cell receptor beta chains reported below all come from one sample, sequenced in a study of OX40 agonist ivuxolimab in advanced cancers. Library prep was done by the immunoSEQ multiplex PCR assay. The table comes from immuneACCESS by way of TCRdb, which keeps in-frame sequences with V and J called. Part of the clones is missing from these tables; in studies checked, under half for an unresolved V gene and the rest for unknown reasons. The sample contains about 72,000 clones, over 75% of them found a single time. About 0.99% of the sample is in the top ten clones. This specimen consisted of CD4+ or CD8+ T cells sorted from blood, obtained in a trial of the OX40 agonist ivuxolimab. The source is an adult with an advanced solid tumor such as melanoma, head and neck, liver or kidney cancer.

The chain couples TRBV2 to TRBJ1-5; D remains ambiguous. CDR1 SNHLY and CDR2 FYNNEI come from the germline V gene. The CDR3 has 16 amino acids. Trimming stripped 8 bases from V and 5 bases from J, with 22 bases between. The CDR3 sequence: CASALQELDGDQPQHF. For the CDR3, the DNA is TGTGCCAGCGCCCTTCAGGAGTTAGATGGGGATCAGCCCCAGCATTTT.

The rearrangement uses TRBV11-3 and TRBJ2-2; D gene uncertain. There are 14 residues in the CDR3. V lost 3 bases and J 3 bases, leaving 8 bases between the germline ends. Germline-derived CDR1 and CDR2 are SGHNT and YENEEA. The CDR3 DNA follows: TGTGCCAGCAGCTTCGGCGGATACACCGGGGAGCTGTTTTTT. This gives the protein CASSFGGYTGELFF.

The rearrangement links TRBV28 to TRBJ2-3; D unresolved. The CDR3 contains 15 residues. In germline, CDR1 is MDHEN, CDR2 SYDVKM. V gave up 7 bases and J gave up 3 bases, with 17 bases separating them. CDR3 bases: TGTGCCAGCATCTCAAGGGCACCTGGAACAGATACGCAGTATTTT. This sequence encodes CASISRAPGTDTQYF.

As regards this clone: The same CDR3 can be traced to other DNA sequences in this sample. For the CDR3, the DNA is TGTGCCAGCAGCCAAGGCAGCTACGAGCAGTACTTC. Its protein product is CASSQGSYEQYF. The genes are TRBV14 and TRBJ2-7; D not certain. CDR3 length: 12 residues. Germline CDR1 is SGHDN and CDR2 is FVKESK. Trimming left V 1 base short and J 3 bases short, with 4 bases between.

The chain joins TRBV5-6 to TRBJ1-2; D ambiguous. The CDR3 length is 14 residues. CDR1 SGHDT and CDR2 YYEEEE come from the germline V gene. V lost 0 bases to trimming and J lost 7 bases, with 13 bases between them. The CDR3 DNA follows: TGTGCCAGCAGCTTGGACACGGGGATTTCTGGCTACACCTTC. Translated: CASSLDTGISGYTF.